This T cell receptor beta chain was identified in a study of monozygotic twins with inflammatory bowel disease. This CDR3 has 13 amino acids. The V gene's germline CDR1 is SGHRS and CDR2 YFSETQ. For each CDR3 protein, TCRdb gives one entry from its re-call of the 5' RACE reads, without DNA. The sample has 95,000 to 110,000 distinct CDR3 sequences. This chain links TRBV5-1 with TRBJ2-3; TCRdb's D call of TRBD2 is untestable without DNA. The sample was blood. The receptor was isolated from a human donor with ulcerative colitis or Crohn's disease, or a healthy co-twin of an affected twin (not recorded which). The CDR3 sequence: CASSFGPTDTQYF. The full variable domain, its missing parts supplied by reference TRBV5-1 and TRBJ2-3, is KAGVTQTPRYLIKTRGQQVTLSCSPISGHRSVSWYQQTPGQGLQFLFEYFSETQRNKGNFPGRFSGRQFSNSRSEMNVSTLELGDSALYLCASSFGPTDTQYFGPGTRLTVL.